The source of this T cell receptor (beta chain) is a study of control samples from healthy donors and cancer patients. TCRdb keeps only in-frame clones here, not all; method: immunoSEQ multiplex PCR. The profile shows about 65,000 clones, roughly nine tenths of them singletons. With 3 bases clipped from V and 5 bases from J, the junction kept 9 bases outside the gene matches. The CDR3 has 15 amino acids. Germline V CDR1 and CDR2: SGHRS, YFSETQ. V is TRBV5-1 and J is TRBJ2-3; 7 nucleotides agree with TRBD1. The source is a woman aged 45 to 65 with colorectal cancer. Sequencing was performed on PBMCs. CDR3: CASSSDRVRGDTQYF. DNA for the CDR3: TGCGCCAGCAGCTCTGACAGGGTCCGAGGAGATACGCAGTATTTT.